The rows below give T cell receptor beta chains drawn from one sample of a study of T cell changes during pregnancy in multiple sclerosis. Measured with immunoSEQ multiplex PCR; TCRdb has only the in-frame clones, and not every one. The data show 30,000 to 40,000 clones, with approximately 90% seen just once and approximately 5% held by the top ten. Specimen: CD8+ T cells from peripheral blood mononuclear cells, collected in the first trimester of pregnancy. Every receptor here comes from a female donor with multiple sclerosis, enrolled in a pregnancy study. The CDR3 runs from the conserved cysteine through the conserved F or W. D genes are given only for firm matches. Rows give clone size only sometimes, using once, few, many, or a class for an expanded clone.

J gene,D gene,V gene,clone size,CDR3 DNA,CDR3 protein
TRBJ2-1,.,TRBV29-1,.,TGCAGCGTGGATGACAGGTATTTGGGCAATGAGCAGTTCTTC,CSVDDRYLGNEQFF
TRBJ2-1,.,TRBV19,.,TGTGCCAGTAGTACGACTACGTACAATGAGCAGTTCTTC,CASSTTTYNEQFF
TRBJ2-7,.,TRBV4-1,.,TGCGCCAGCAGCCGGGGGGACCTCTCCTACGAGCAGTACTTC,CASSRGDLSYEQYF
TRBJ1-2,TRBD1,TRBV5-6,.,TGTGCCAGCAGCTTGGGCGGGGACAGCCTTTTTAGCTACACCTTC,CASSLGGDSLFSYTF
TRBJ2-1,.,TRBV6-1,.,TGTGCCAGCCGCCCGGGGAGCGGGCCCTACAATGAGCAGTTCTTC,CASRPGSGPYNEQFF
TRBJ1-2,.,TRBV9,.,TGTGCCAGCAGCGCCCCGGGAGGCTCTTACTATGGCTACACCTTC,CASSAPGGSYYGYTF
TRBJ1-2,.,TRBV7-2,.,TGTGCCAGCAGCTTAGTTCCAGGGGTTCACTATGGCTACACCTTC,CASSLVPGVHYGYTF
TRBJ2-7,TRBD1,TRBV2,.,TGTGCCAGCAGTGAAGTTTCCGGACAGGCTTCCTACGAGCAGTACTTC,CASSEVSGQASYEQYF
TRBJ1-1,.,TRBV19,.,TGTGCCAGTAGTACCCCTCGGGGGGGCCTCAACACTGAAGCTTTCTTT,CASSTPRGGLNTEAFF
TRBJ1-2,TRBD1,TRBV5-6,.,TGTGCCAGCAGCTCTGGGACAGGGCATTATGGCTACACCTTC,CASSSGTGHYGYTF
TRBJ2-3,TRBD2,TRBV14,.,TGTGCCAGCAGCCCACTCAGCGGGAGTTTGGATACGCAGTATTTT,CASSPLSGSLDTQYF
TRBJ2-7,TRBD1,TRBV6-5,.,TGTGCCAGCAGTTACTCGACAGGGTCGGTCTCCTACGAGCAGTACTTC,CASSYSTGSVSYEQYF
TRBJ2-5,.,TRBV5-4,.,TGTGCCAGCAGCTTGGTACAAGAGACCCAGTACTTC,CASSLVQETQYF
TRBJ2-1,TRBD2,TRBV19,.,TGTGCCAGTGGGCTAGCGGGAGATGAGCAGTTCTTC,CASGLAGDEQFF
TRBJ2-7,.,TRBV27,medium-sized,TGTGCCAGCAGTTTTGCGGGACCCACCCACGAGCAGTACTTC,CASSFAGPTHEQYF
TRBJ2-7,TRBD2,TRBV5-4,.,TGTGCCAGCAGCTTCTGGGGACTAGCAGATTACGAGCAGTACTTC,CASSFWGLADYEQYF
TRBJ2-5,TRBD1,TRBV12-5,.,TGTGCTAGTGCCTCCTTCGGACAGGGGGAGACCCAGTACTTC,CASASFGQGETQYF
TRBJ2-7,TRBD2,TRBV13,.,TGTGCCAGCAGCTTAGGAGGATCTAGCGGGGGACCCTACGAGCAGTACTTC,CASSLGGSSGGPYEQYF
TRBJ2-1,.,TRBV28,.,TGTGCCAGCAGTTTAGGAGGGCACGAGCAGTTCTTC,CASSLGGHEQFF
TRBJ2-1,.,TRBV5-4,.,TGTGCCAGCAGCTTGGGCGGTGAGCAGTTCTTC,CASSLGGEQFF
TRBJ1-1,.,TRBV9,.,TGTGCCAGCAGCCCTAGGACAGTGAACACTGAAGCTTTCTTT,CASSPRTVNTEAFF
TRBJ2-5,TRBD2,TRBV18,.,TGTGCCAGCTCACCGTCGGGCTGGACTAGCGTCCAAGAGACCCAGTACTTC,CASSPSGWTSVQETQYF
TRBJ2-6,TRBD1,TRBV5-1,once,TGCGCCAGCAGCGGAATGACAGGGTATTTTTCTGGGGCCAACGTCCTGACTTTC,CASSGMTGYFSGANVLTF
TRBJ2-1,.,TRBV27,.,TGTGCCAGCAGTTTTGGGTTCGGGTACAATGAGCAGTTCTTC,CASSFGFGYNEQFF
TRBJ2-7,.,TRBV4-2,.,TGTGCCAGCAGCTTATGGGGTATCGGGGACTACGAGCAGTACTTC,CASSLWGIGDYEQYF
TRBJ2-7,.,TRBV4-2,.,TGTGCCAGCAGCCATGATAGGGGAAAGAACTCCTACGAGCAGTACTTC,CASSHDRGKNSYEQYF
TRBJ1-1,TRBD1,TRBV4-1,once,TGCGCCAGCAGCCAAGGGGACAGGAGAGTATTGAACACTGAAGCTTTCTTT,CASSQGDRRVLNTEAFF
TRBJ1-5,TRBD1,TRBV27,.,TGTGCCAGCAGTATACAGGGGGCCGATCAGCCCCAGCATTTT,CASSIQGADQPQHF
TRBJ2-1,TRBD2,TRBV7-7,.,TGTGCCAGCAGCTTAAGACTAGCAGCCTACAATGAGCAGTTCTTC,CASSLRLAAYNEQFF
TRBJ1-1,.,TRBV30,few,TGTGCCTGGAGTGGTCCGTGGAACACTGAAGCTTTCTTT,CAWSGPWNTEAFF
TRBJ2-3,.,TRBV5-6,.,TGTGCCAGCATGGTCGGAGGTCCAGATACGCAGTATTTT,CASMVGGPDTQYF
TRBJ2-7,TRBD2,TRBV11-2,.,TGTGCCAGCAGCCCGACTAGCGGGAGGGCTAGGGAGCAGTACTTC,CASSPTSGRAREQYF
TRBJ2-3,.,TRBV21-1,.,TGTGCCAGCAGCAATACTAGCGGGAGCAATCTCACAGATACGCAGTATTTT,CASSNTSGSNLTDTQYF
TRBJ2-2,.,TRBV6-1,few,TGTGCCAGCAGACCACTCGGGGAGACCGGGGAGCTGTTTTTT,CASRPLGETGELFF
TRBJ2-7,TRBD2,TRBV28,.,TGTGCCAGCAGTTCAGCTGGACTAGCGGGAAACGAGCAGTACTTC,CASSSAGLAGNEQYF
TRBJ1-5,TRBD1,TRBV11-2,.,TGTGCCAGCAGCCCGGGACAGGGCAATCAGCCCCAGCATTTT,CASSPGQGNQPQHF
TRBJ2-3,.,TRBV27,.,TGTGCCAGCAGTTTGGGCAGCTCTAGCACAGATACGCAGTATTTT,CASSLGSSSTDTQYF
TRBJ2-7,.,TRBV6-5,.,TGTGCCAGCAGTTACCTCCCTAGACCCCTCGAGCAGTACTTC,CASSYLPRPLEQYF
TRBJ2-2,TRBD1,TRBV7-9,.,TGTGCCAGCAGCTTAGGGGGACAGGGAGAAACCGGGGAGCTGTTTTTT,CASSLGGQGETGELFF
TRBJ2-7,.,TRBV5-6,.,TGTGCCAGCAGCTCCTCCGGACAACTGATCTCCTACGAGCAGTACTTC,CASSSSGQLISYEQYF
TRBJ2-7,TRBD2,TRBV5-6,.,TGTGCCAGCAGCTTCTATGGGGCTAGCGGAGCTTACGAGCAGTACTTC,CASSFYGASGAYEQYF
TRBJ2-1,.,TRBV9,large,TGTGCCAGCAGCGTATATCGGTGGGAGCAGTTCTTC,CASSVYRWEQFF
TRBJ1-5,.,TRBV27,once,TGTGCCAGCAGTTTATCGATTACGGGGGTGGCTCTCCAGCCCCAGCATTTT,CASSLSITGVALQPQHF
TRBJ1-4,.,TRBV7-2,.,TGTGCCAGCAGCTTATACGGGGGGACTAATGAAAAACTGTTTTTT,CASSLYGGTNEKLFF
TRBJ2-1,TRBD2,TRBV7-9,.,TGTGCCAGCCAAACCGGGACTATAGACAATGAGCAGTTCTTC,CASQTGTIDNEQFF
TRBJ1-1,.,TRBV6-6,.,TGTGCCAGCAGCCAAACTGACAGGGAAGCTTTCTTT,CASSQTDREAFF
TRBJ2-5,TRBD1,TRBV27,.,TGTGCCAGCAGTTCAGAAACAGGGGGCCGGGAGACCCAGTACTTC,CASSSETGGRETQYF
TRBJ2-7,.,TRBV5-5,.,TGTGCCAGCAGCCCTTCCCGCGGGAACACCTACGAGCAGTACTTC,CASSPSRGNTYEQYF
TRBJ2-1,TRBD2,TRBV5-1,few,TGCGCCAGCAGCTTAGGGGCTAGCGGTTACGATGAGCAGTTCTTC,CASSLGASGYDEQFF
TRBJ2-1,TRBD2,TRBV4-1,.,TGCGCCAGCAGCCTAGAGGGACTAGCGGGAGGGCCTGGTGAGCAGTTCTTC,CASSLEGLAGGPGEQFF
TRBJ2-7,.,TRBV27,.,TGTGCCAGCAGTTTAAAATCGTCCTACGAGCAGTACTTC,CASSLKSSYEQYF
TRBJ2-7,TRBD2,TRBV2,.,TGTGCCAGCCGCCCAGCGGGAGGAAAGTTCGAGCAGTACTTC,CASRPAGGKFEQYF
TRBJ2-7,TRBD2,TRBV28,.,TGTGCCAGCAGTTTAACCCGGACTAGCGGGAACTACGAGCAGTACTTC,CASSLTRTSGNYEQYF
TRBJ2-5,.,TRBV14,.,TGTGCCAGCAGCCAAGACAGGGTCCAAGAGACCCAGTACTTC,CASSQDRVQETQYF